The 10 T cell receptor beta chains presented below share a single source sample, sequenced in a study of shared clonotypes between healthy human individuals. Sequenced by immunoSEQ multiplex PCR; TCRdb stores in-frame clones only, minus some. The top ten clones hold about 0.36% of a sample with about 2.3 million clones, around 92% of them seen once. The sequenced sample was naive CD4+ T cells from PBMCs. The subset here: CD45RA+ positively selected. The receptors shown here come from a man younger than 30 in good health. Some clones in this sample may be carry-over from other donors' samples.

The chain couples TRBV11-1 to TRBJ1-1; TRBD1 matches at 7 bases. The CDR3 has 13 residues. Germline assignment: CDR1 SGHAT and CDR2 FQDESV (reference sequence). The V segment lost 5 bases and the J segment 6 bases; nucleotides outside the gene matches: 6. The CDR3 is CASSVDRVAEAFF. The CDR3 DNA is TGTGCCAGCAGCGTCGACAGGGTGGCTGAAGCTTTCTTT.

The CDR3 nucleotides read TGTGCCAGCTCATCCGGGACAGGGTTCGGCTACACCTTC. Translating it yields CASSSGTGFGYTF. This sequence joins TRBV18 and TRBJ1-2, with TRBD1 identical over 9 bases. This CDR3 is built from 13 residues. Per the germline V gene, CDR1 is KGHSH and CDR2 is LQKENI. Trimming at V came to 5 bases and at J to 8 bases, leaving 6 bases not matched to a gene.

The rearrangement links TRBV4-3 to TRBJ1-3; TRBD1 is a possible D gene (5 bases). The CDR3 contains 15 residues. Germline assignment: CDR1 LGHNA and CDR2 YSLEER. Deletions cut 4 bases from V and 1 base from J, with 11 bases between. The CDR3 sequence: CASSRDGTSGNTIYF. DNA of the CDR3: TGCGCCAGCAGCCGGGATGGGACGTCTGGAAACACCATATATTTT.

V and J are TRBV5-1 and TRBJ2-7; D not resolved. V was clipped by 0 bases and J by 3 bases, with 10 bases between them. Germline CDR1 is SGHRS and CDR2 is YFSETQ. This CDR3 is built from 14 residues. The chain's CDR3 is CASSLAVSNYEQYF. CDR3 coding DNA: TGCGCCAGCAGCTTGGCCGTTAGTAACTACGAGCAGTACTTC.

The V gene is TRBV28, the J gene TRBJ2-7; D unresolved. CDR1 MDHEN and CDR2 SYDVKM come from the germline V gene. V lost 11 bases and J lost 5, with 16 bases in between. The CDR3 has 12 residues. The DNA of the CDR3 is TGTGCCCTCCGAGGTTTGCGGAACGAGCAGTACTTC. Translating it yields CALRGLRNEQYF.

The rearrangement joins TRBV28 to TRBJ1-2; D not resolved. CDR1 and CDR2 (germline): MDHEN, SYDVKM. The CDR3 sequence is 13 residues long. V lost 3 bases and J 4 bases, leaving 9 bases between the germline ends. CDR3 sequence reads: CASSLLARYGYTF. In DNA form, the CDR3 reads TGTGCCAGCAGTTTGCTAGCGCGCTATGGCTACACCTTC.

The table lists this clone with a few counts. The CDR3 is CASSPSPQGTEAFF. In DNA form, the CDR3 reads TGTGCCAGCTCACCAAGTCCACAGGGGACTGAAGCTTTCTTT. This chain connects TRBV18 to TRBJ1-1; 7 nucleotides agree with TRBD1. CDR3 length: 14 residues. V lost 2 bases, J lost 5 bases, and 5 bases stayed unmatched. The germline gives CDR1 KGHSH, CDR2 LQKENI.

The V gene is TRBV7-9, the J gene TRBJ1-4, with a weak D call TRBD1 (5 bases). Per germline, CDR1 SEHNR and CDR2 FQNEAQ (reference sequence). Trimming shortened V by 3 bases and J by 11 bases, and 19 bases separated the two germline ends. CDR3 size: 15 residues. DNA of the CDR3: TGTGCCAGCAGCTTGGGGGAATCTTGGACGAGCAAACTGTTTTTT. Its protein product is CASSLGESWTSKLFF.

The gene calls are TRBV7-2 and TRBJ2-6, with 10 bases lining up with TRBD2. Germline V gene sequence: CDR1 SGHTA, CDR2 FQGNSA. The CDR3 spans 18 residues. V shed 0 bases and J 2 bases; nucleotides not matched to a gene: 4. Written as DNA, the CDR3 is TGTGCCAGCAGCTTAGCGCCCAGCGGGAGGGCTGGGGCCAACGTCCTGACTTTC. This translates into CASSLAPSGRAGANVLTF.

This chain connects TRBV4-1 to TRBJ2-7; D possibly corresponds to TRBD2 (6 bases). V gave up 0 bases and J gave up 0 bases, with 21 bases separating them. CDR1 is MGHRA, CDR2 YSYEKL, per germline. The CDR3 covers 19 residues. CDR3 loop: CASSQELGLTTQSSYEQYF. CDR3 bases: TGCGCCAGCAGCCAAGAATTGGGACTCACGACCCAGAGCTCCTACGAGCAGTACTTC.